Described below is a single T cell receptor beta chain sequence and its context. The antigen is undetermined. Trimming left V 6 bases short and J 0 bases short, with 6 bases between. The germline gives CDR1 MGHRA, CDR2 YSYEKL. This CDR3 has 13 amino acids. This entry comes from a study of cytomegalovirus exposure and HLA in healthy donors. Overall study results and limits: Further analysis was carried out later, and it showed several of the most significant clusters appearing linked to common viral pathogens.

13 Jbeta primers and 60 Vbeta primers were used for the PCR. Authors' processing steps: Per a later analysis, the number of unique TCR beta chains was around 80 million, of which 10 million to 11 million were shared. The repertoire was sequenced with immunoSEQ multiplex PCR; TCRdb's copy has only in-frame clones and lacks some. V and J calls and clone size are copied from that table; D and trimming were computed from the DNA. The data contain more than 100,000 clones, 75% to 80% of them singletons. The sequencing sample was made of PBMCs. V gene TRBV4-1 combines with J gene TRBJ1-3; D unresolved. This TCR came from a male donor in good health and CMV-seronegative. The CDR3: CASSVDSGNTIYF. CDR3 coding DNA: TGCGCCAGCAGTGTAGACTCTGGAAACACCATATATTTT.